A single TCR beta chain is shown here with its context. The data derive from a study of T cells after yellow fever vaccination. V was pared by 0 bases and J by 0 bases, with 12 bases between. This CDR3 contains 16 residues. Germline-derived CDR1 and CDR2 are DFQATT and SNEGSKA (reference sequence). From the 5' RACE reads, TCRdb called clonotypes with MiXCR, one entry per CDR3 protein. The data contain approximately 300,000 distinct CDR3 sequences, roughly a tenth of them singletons. This TCR derives from a young man who received the YFV17D yellow fever vaccine. Sequenced here: CD4+ T cells sorted from PBMCs, sampled 45 days after the yellow fever booster vaccination. The chain couples TRBV20-1 to TRBJ1-5, with a tentative D call TRBD1 (5 bases). The CDR3, as DNA: TGCAGTGCTAGAGATCGGACACCATATAGCAATCAGCCCCAGCATTTT. It is translated as CSARDRTPYSNQPQHF.